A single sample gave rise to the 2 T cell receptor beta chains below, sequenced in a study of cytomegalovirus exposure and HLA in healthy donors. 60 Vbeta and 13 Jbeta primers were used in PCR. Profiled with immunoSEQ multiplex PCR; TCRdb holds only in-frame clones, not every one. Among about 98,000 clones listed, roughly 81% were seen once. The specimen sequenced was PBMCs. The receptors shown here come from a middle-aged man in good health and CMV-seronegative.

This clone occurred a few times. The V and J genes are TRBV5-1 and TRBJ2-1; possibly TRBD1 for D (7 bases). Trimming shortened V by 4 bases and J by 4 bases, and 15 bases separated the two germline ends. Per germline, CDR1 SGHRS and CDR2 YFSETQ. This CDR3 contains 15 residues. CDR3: CASSPEGAGYNEQFF. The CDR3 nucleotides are TGCGCCAGCAGCCCCGAGGGGGCGGGGTACAATGAGCAGTTCTTC.

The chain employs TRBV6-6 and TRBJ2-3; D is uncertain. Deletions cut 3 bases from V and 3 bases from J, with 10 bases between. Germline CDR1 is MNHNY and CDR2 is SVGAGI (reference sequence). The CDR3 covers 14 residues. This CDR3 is CASSYSVATDTQYF. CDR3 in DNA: TGTGCCAGCAGTTATAGTGTTGCGACAGATACGCAGTATTTT.